This is a list of T cell receptor beta chains from one sample in a study of blood T cell repertoires in COVID-19. Profiling relied on immunoSEQ multiplex PCR, and the TCRdb table lists in-frame clones only, not all of them. Among some 130,000 clones listed, almost 80% were seen once. The specimen sequenced was peripheral blood. The origin of the receptors is a man in his sixties who had recovered from COVID-19. CDR3s include the opening cysteine and the closing phenylalanine or tryptophan. The order of the fields is clone size, V gene, D gene, J gene, CDR3 protein, CDR3 DNA. D genes are given only for firm matches. Expanded clones are given a class, and other clones once, few, many or no size at all.

-	TRBV2	TRBD1	TRBJ1-4	CASSRTGPTNEKLFF	TGTGCCAGCAGTAGGACAGGGCCCACTAATGAAAAACTGTTTTTT
-	TRBV29-1	-	TRBJ2-3	CSAERSTDTQYF	TGCAGCGCTGAGCGGTCCACAGATACGCAGTATTTT
-	TRBV4-3	TRBD2	TRBJ2-7	CASSQAGASGGYEQYF	TGCGCCAGCAGCCAAGCCGGGGCTAGCGGGGGGTACGAGCAGTACTTC
few	TRBV27	TRBD2	TRBJ2-1	CASSLDTSGRYNEQFF	TGTGCCAGCAGCTTAGACACTAGCGGGAGATACAATGAGCAGTTCTTC
once	TRBV9	-	TRBJ1-4	CASSVQAGMKGEKLFF	TGTGCCAGCAGCGTACAAGCGGGCATGAAGGGTGAAAAACTGTTTTTT
-	TRBV4-2	TRBD1	TRBJ1-2	CASSQVRATGGAGYGYTF	TGTGCCAGCAGCCAAGTGAGGGCCACAGGGGGCGCCGGCTATGGCTACACCTTC
-	TRBV5-1	-	TRBJ1-1	CASSLGSGLLNTEAFF	TGCGCCAGCAGCTTGGGGAGCGGGCTGCTGAACACTGAAGCTTTCTTT
once	TRBV10-3	TRBD1	TRBJ1-4	CATRQGQDNEKLFF	TGTGCCACCCGACAGGGGCAGGATAATGAAAAACTGTTTTTT
-	TRBV11-3	TRBD2	TRBJ2-2	CASSSPTSGRDTGELFF	TGTGCCAGCAGCTCCCCCACTAGCGGGAGGGACACCGGGGAGCTGTTTTTT
-	TRBV19	TRBD2	TRBJ2-2	CASSIAGVPGELFF	TGTGCCAGTAGTATCGCGGGAGTCCCCGGGGAGCTGTTTTTT
few	TRBV7-2	-	TRBJ2-7	CASSLALERTYSYEQYF	TGTGCCAGCAGCTTAGCCTTGGAGCGGACTTACTCCTACGAGCAGTACTTC
-	TRBV28	-	TRBJ2-6	CASSLLGRVTGANVLTF	TGTGCCAGCAGTTTATTGGGCAGGGTAACTGGGGCCAACGTCCTGACTTTC
few	TRBV24-1	-	TRBJ2-3	CATSDPGRGWRDTQYF	TGTGCCACCAGTGACCCCGGACGGGGGTGGCGAGATACGCAGTATTTT
few	TRBV7-2	TRBD1	TRBJ1-1	CASSSPSLTGISFF	TGTGCCAGCAGCTCCCCTTCACTGACAGGGATATCTTTCTTT
-	TRBV4-2	-	TRBJ1-6	CASSQDTQGGTYNSPLHF	TGTGCCAGCAGCCAAGATACGCAGGGCGGGACCTATAATTCACCCCTCCACTTT
-	TRBV4-3	-	TRBJ2-7	CASSQGAREYEQYF	TGCGCCAGCAGCCAGGGGGCTAGGGAGTACGAGCAGTACTTC
-	TRBV5-1	-	TRBJ2-7	CASTTGGGSYEQYF	TGCGCCAGCACCACCGGGGGAGGTTCCTACGAGCAGTACTTC
-	TRBV10-3	-	TRBJ2-7	CAIGNGQLSYEQYF	TGTGCCATCGGTAATGGACAGCTCTCCTACGAGCAGTACTTC
few	TRBV11-1	TRBD1	TRBJ1-1	CASSADRGQAFF	TGTGCCAGCAGCGCCGACAGGGGACAAGCTTTCTTT
-	TRBV11-2	-	TRBJ1-2	CASSPLTVNYGYTF	TGTGCCAGCAGCCCCCTCACAGTCAACTATGGCTACACCTTC
-	TRBV6-5	TRBD1	TRBJ1-2	CASSYTDRVYYGYTF	TGTGCCAGCAGTTACACGGACAGGGTCTACTATGGCTACACCTTC
-	TRBV7-2	-	TRBJ2-7	CASSLNYEQYF	TGTGCCAGCAGCCTTAACTACGAGCAGTACTTC
-	TRBV2	-	TRBJ1-5	CASSEGLSNQPQHF	TGTGCCAGCAGTGAAGGGCTTTCAAATCAGCCCCAGCATTTT
-	TRBV11-1	TRBD1	TRBJ2-1	CASSPPGQGFYEQFF	TGTGCCAGCAGCCCCCCGGGACAGGGGTTCTATGAGCAGTTCTTC
-	TRBV28	TRBD1	TRBJ2-4	CASARWGQKNIQYF	TGTGCCAGCGCCCGTTGGGGACAGAAAAACATTCAGTACTTC
-	TRBV7-2	-	TRBJ2-7	CASSFSGGYSSYEQYF	TGTGCCAGCAGCTTTAGCGGAGGGTATAGCTCCTACGAGCAGTACTTC
-	TRBV29-1	TRBD1	TRBJ2-2	CSVEGTGWTTGELFF	TGCAGCGTTGAAGGGACAGGATGGACCACCGGGGAGCTGTTTTTT
-	TRBV11-2	TRBD2	TRBJ2-1	CARSGRGAGGEQFF	TGTGCCCGCAGCGGGAGGGGGGCGGGGGGCGAGCAGTTCTTC
-	TRBV4-2	-	TRBJ1-5	CASSQDIVGQPQHF	TGTGCCAGCAGCCAAGATATTGTCGGTCAGCCCCAGCATTTT
-	TRBV11-2	-	TRBJ2-7	CASSLIGASEQYF	TGTGCCAGCAGCTTAATAGGGGCGAGTGAGCAGTACTTC
-	TRBV6-5	-	TRBJ1-5	CASSLGYNQPQHF	TGTGCCAGCAGTTTGGGCTACAATCAGCCCCAGCATTTT
-	TRBV5-4	TRBD1	TRBJ1-4	CASGTGVDEKLFF	TGTGCCAGCGGGACAGGGGTTGATGAAAAACTGTTTTTT
-	TRBV4-2	TRBD1	TRBJ1-2	CASSQAGTGGGLGYTF	TGTGCCAGCAGCCAAGCAGGGACAGGGGGAGGCCTCGGCTACACCTTC
-	TRBV6-2/TRBV6-3	TRBD2	TRBJ2-2	CASSYSMSIAGVWGTGELFF	TGTGCCAGCAGTTACTCGATGTCAATAGCGGGAGTGTGGGGCACCGGGGAGCTGTTTTTT
-	TRBV5-1	-	TRBJ1-6	CASSLAGTSDSPLHF	TGCGCCAGCAGCTTGGCCGGGACAAGCGATTCACCCCTCCACTTT
-	TRBV11-1	TRBD2	TRBJ2-1	CASKTSGRGEQFF	TGTGCCAGCAAGACTAGCGGGAGGGGTGAGCAGTTCTTC
-	TRBV19	-	TRBJ2-7	CASSPPQGNEQYF	TGTGCCAGTAGCCCCCCCCAGGGCAACGAGCAGTACTTC
-	TRBV6-2/TRBV6-3	-	TRBJ1-4	CATSMAQVGEKLFF	TGTGCCACCAGTATGGCACAGGTTGGCGAAAAACTGTTTTTT
-	TRBV27	-	TRBJ1-1	CASRSTGRPPEAFF	TGTGCCAGCAGGTCCACAGGGCGGCCCCCAGAAGCTTTCTTT
-	TRBV7-2	-	TRBJ2-6	CASSLSGEAGANVLTF	TGTGCCAGCAGCTTATCGGGGGAGGCTGGGGCCAACGTCCTGACTTTC
few	TRBV18	-	TRBJ1-6	CASSVGGGYNSPLHF	TGTGCCAGCTCCGTGGGCGGGGGCTATAATTCACCCCTCCACTTT
-	TRBV18	-	TRBJ1-1	CASSPLRVDTEAFF	TGTGCCAGCTCACCGCTGCGGGTAGACACTGAAGCTTTCTTT
few	TRBV6-2/TRBV6-3	-	TRBJ2-1	CASSYPSDEQFF	TGTGCCAGCAGTTACCCCTCCGATGAGCAGTTCTTC
few	TRBV3-1/TRBV3-2	-	TRBJ2-5	CASSQVEGPQETQYF	TGTGCCAGCAGCCAAGTGGAGGGACCACAAGAGACCCAGTACTTC
-	TRBV4-2	-	TRBJ1-1	CASTPEEGGGAKGGAEAFF	TGTGCCAGCACCCCAGAAGAGGGGGGAGGGGCGAAGGGTGGAGCTGAAGCTTTCTTT
-	TRBV4-1	TRBD1	TRBJ1-5	CASRNTGGSNQPQHF	TGCGCCAGCAGAAACACAGGGGGGAGCAATCAGCCCCAGCATTTT
-	TRBV6-5	TRBD1	TRBJ2-3	CASARTGDTDTQYF	TGTGCCAGCGCAAGGACAGGGGACACAGATACGCAGTATTTT
-	TRBV7-9	TRBD1	TRBJ1-2	CASGQGSYYGYTF	TGTGCCAGCGGACAGGGCTCTTACTATGGCTACACCTTC
-	TRBV19	-	TRBJ1-5	CASKRLQGNQPQHF	TGTGCCAGTAAAAGGTTGCAGGGGAATCAGCCCCAGCATTTT
-	TRBV18	-	TRBJ2-5	CASSPGLKQETQYF	TGTGCCAGCTCACCGGGACTCAAACAAGAGACCCAGTACTTC
-	TRBV19	-	TRBJ2-7	CASNPSNSREQYF	TGTGCCAGTAATCCTAGTAACTCTCGCGAGCAGTACTTC
-	TRBV5-1	-	TRBJ2-2	CASSGQGTNTGELFF	TGCGCCAGCAGCGGTCAGGGGACGAACACCGGGGAGCTGTTTTTT
once	TRBV19	TRBD1	TRBJ2-7	CASSPRLGTGDYEQYF	TGTGCCAGTAGTCCTCGGTTGGGGACAGGGGACTACGAGCAGTACTTC
-	TRBV5-1	-	TRBJ2-3	CASSFGRQGGIQDTQYF	TGCGCCAGCAGCTTCGGGAGACAGGGTGGAATCCAGGATACGCAGTATTTT
once	TRBV19	TRBD2	TRBJ2-7	CASSNPGGSYEQYF	TGTGCCAGTAGTAATCCGGGAGGATCCTACGAGCAGTACTTC
-	TRBV30	TRBD1	TRBJ2-7	CAWSPGQGYEQYF	TGTGCCTGGAGTCCGGGACAGGGGTACGAGCAGTACTTC
-	TRBV6-2/TRBV6-3	-	TRBJ1-5	CASSYETYSNQPQHF	TGTGCCAGCAGTTACGAGACTTATAGCAATCAGCCCCAGCATTTT
few	TRBV6-5	-	TRBJ1-3	CASSYGGSSGNTIYF	TGTGCCAGCAGTTACGGCGGGAGCTCTGGAAACACCATATATTTT
-	TRBV19	TRBD1	TRBJ2-1	CASRGGTGYNEQFF	TGTGCCAGTAGAGGGGGGACAGGGTACAATGAGCAGTTCTTC
-	TRBV29-1	-	TRBJ1-1	CSVEKQGGTEAFF	TGCAGCGTTGAAAAACAGGGAGGGACTGAAGCTTTCTTT